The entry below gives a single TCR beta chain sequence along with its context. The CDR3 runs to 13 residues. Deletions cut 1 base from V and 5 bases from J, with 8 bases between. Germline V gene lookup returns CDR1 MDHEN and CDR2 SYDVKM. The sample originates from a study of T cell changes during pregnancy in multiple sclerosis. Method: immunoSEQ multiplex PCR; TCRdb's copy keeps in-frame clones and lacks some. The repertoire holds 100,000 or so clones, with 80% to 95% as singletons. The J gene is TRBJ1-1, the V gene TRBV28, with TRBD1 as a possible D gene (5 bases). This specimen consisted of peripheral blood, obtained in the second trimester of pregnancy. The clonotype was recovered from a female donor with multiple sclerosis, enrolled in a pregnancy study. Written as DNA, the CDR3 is TGTGCCAGCAGTTTATTAGGGGCAACTGAAGCTTTCTTT. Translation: CASSLLGATEAFF.